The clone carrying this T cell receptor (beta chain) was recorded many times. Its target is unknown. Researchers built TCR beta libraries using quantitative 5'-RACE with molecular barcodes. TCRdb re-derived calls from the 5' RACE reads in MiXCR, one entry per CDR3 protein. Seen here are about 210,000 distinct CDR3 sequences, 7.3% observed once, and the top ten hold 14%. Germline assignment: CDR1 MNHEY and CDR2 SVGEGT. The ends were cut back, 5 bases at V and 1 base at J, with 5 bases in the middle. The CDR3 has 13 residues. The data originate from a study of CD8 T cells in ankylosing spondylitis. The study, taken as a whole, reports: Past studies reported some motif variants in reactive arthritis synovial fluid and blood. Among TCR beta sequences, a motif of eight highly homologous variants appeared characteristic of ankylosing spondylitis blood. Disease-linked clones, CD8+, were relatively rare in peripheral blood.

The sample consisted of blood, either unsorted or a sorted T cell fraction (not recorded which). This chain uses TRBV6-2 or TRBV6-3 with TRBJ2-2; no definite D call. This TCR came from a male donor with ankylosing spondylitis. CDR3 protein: CASSSGNTGELFF. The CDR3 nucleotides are TGTGCCAGCAGTAGTGGGAACACCGGGGAGCTGTTTTTT.